This T cell receptor beta chain was obtained from a study of OX40 agonist ivuxolimab in advanced cancers. Study details: Patients undergoing dose escalation presented with hepatocellular carcinoma, melanoma, renal cell or head and neck cancer.

If patients had autoimmune disease history or systemic immunosuppression, they were excluded. The study's findings and limits: At 0.1 to 3.0 mg/kg and by week 6, CD4+ and CD8+ T cells in the blood had expanded clonally.

Germline CDR1 is SNHLY and CDR2 is FYNNEI. There are 13 residues in the CDR3. Regarding this clone: Antigen: not known. At one boundary the junction diverges from the germline segment, which might be a read error.

The protocol was immunoSEQ multiplex PCR, while the TCRdb copy is restricted to in-frame clones and leaves out a portion. This sample has 70,000 to 85,000 clones; over 80% occur once, and the top ten carry 5.5% to 6%. Sequencing used CD4+ or CD8+ T cells sorted from blood, obtained in a trial of the OX40 agonist ivuxolimab. V is TRBV2 and J is TRBJ1-1, with D unclear. The receptor was isolated from an adult with an advanced solid tumor such as melanoma, head and neck, liver or kidney cancer. The CDR3 loop reads CVSRRGMNTEAFF. In nucleotides, the CDR3 is TGTGTCAGCAGAAGAGGAATGAACACTGAAGCTTTCTTT. Complete variable domain (other parts from reference TRBV2 and TRBJ1-1): EPEVTQTPSHQVTQMGQEVILRCVPISNHLYFYWYRQILGQKVEFLVSFYNNEISEKSEIFDDQFSVERPDGSNFTLKIRSTKLEDSAMYFCVSRRGMNTEAFFGQGTRLTVV.